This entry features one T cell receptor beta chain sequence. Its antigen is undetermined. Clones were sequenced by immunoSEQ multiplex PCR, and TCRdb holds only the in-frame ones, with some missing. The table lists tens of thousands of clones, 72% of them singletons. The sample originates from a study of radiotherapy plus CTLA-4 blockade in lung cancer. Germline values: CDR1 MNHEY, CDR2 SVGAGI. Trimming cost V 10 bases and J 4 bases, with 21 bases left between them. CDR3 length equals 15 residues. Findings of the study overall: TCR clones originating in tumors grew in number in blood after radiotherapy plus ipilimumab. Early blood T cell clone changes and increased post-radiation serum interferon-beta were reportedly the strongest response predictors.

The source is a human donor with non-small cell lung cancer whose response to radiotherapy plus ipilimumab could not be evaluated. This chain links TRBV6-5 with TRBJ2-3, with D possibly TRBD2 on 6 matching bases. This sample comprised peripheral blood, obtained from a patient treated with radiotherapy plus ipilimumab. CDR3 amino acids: CATSRGTKNADTQYF. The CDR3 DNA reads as TGTGCCACCTCACGGGGGACCAAGAATGCAGATACGCAGTATTTT.